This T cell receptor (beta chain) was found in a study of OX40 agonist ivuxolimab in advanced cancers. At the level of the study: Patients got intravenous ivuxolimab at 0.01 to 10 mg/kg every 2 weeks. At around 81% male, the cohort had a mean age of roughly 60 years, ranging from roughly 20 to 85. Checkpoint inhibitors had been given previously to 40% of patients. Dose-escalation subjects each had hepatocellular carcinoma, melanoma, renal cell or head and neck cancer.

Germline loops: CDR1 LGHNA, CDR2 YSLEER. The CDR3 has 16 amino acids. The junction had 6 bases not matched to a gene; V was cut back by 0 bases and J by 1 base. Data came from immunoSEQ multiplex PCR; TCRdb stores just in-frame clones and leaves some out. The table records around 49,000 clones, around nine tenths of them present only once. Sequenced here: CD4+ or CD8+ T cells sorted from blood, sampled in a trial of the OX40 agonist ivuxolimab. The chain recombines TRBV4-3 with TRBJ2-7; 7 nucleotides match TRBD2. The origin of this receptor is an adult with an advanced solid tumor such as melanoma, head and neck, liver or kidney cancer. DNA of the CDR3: TGCGCCAGCAGCCAAGATCGTGGCGGGAGTTCCTACGAGCAGTACTTC. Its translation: CASSQDRGGSSYEQYF.